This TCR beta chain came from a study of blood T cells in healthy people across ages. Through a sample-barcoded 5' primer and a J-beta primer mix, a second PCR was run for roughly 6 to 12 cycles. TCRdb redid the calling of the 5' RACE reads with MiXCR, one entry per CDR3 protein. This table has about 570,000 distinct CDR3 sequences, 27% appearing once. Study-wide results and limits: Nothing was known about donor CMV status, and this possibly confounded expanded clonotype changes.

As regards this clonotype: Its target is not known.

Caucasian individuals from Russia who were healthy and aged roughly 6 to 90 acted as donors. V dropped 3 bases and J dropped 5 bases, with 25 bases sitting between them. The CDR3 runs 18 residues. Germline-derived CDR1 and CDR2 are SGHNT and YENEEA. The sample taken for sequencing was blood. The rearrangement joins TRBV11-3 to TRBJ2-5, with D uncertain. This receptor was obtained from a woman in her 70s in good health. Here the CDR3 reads CASSLVTPGLWGWETQYF. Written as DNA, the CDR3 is TGTGCCAGCAGCTTGGTGACCCCGGGCCTTTGGGGTTGGGAGACCCAGTACTTC.